This T cell receptor beta chain was captured in a study of T cells in Graves' hyperthyroidism and ophthalmopathy. Overall study context: Peripheral blood was drawn at first diagnosis, prior to all treatment.

This clonotype was seen at least ten times. The CDR3 has 15 amino acids. V was shortened by 5 bases and J by 2 bases, with 15 bases between the two germline ends. Diagnosis relied on clinical symptoms, serum thyroxine and TRAb, thyroid ultrasound and orbital computed tomography. Amplification targeted TCR beta CDR3 regions from RNA transcripts. When the TCR CDR3 underwent first-round RT-PCR, the HTBI primer set was used. TCRdb called the multiplex PCR reads again in MiXCR, with one record for every CDR3 protein. The data show approximately 520,000 distinct CDR3 sequences, about 24% seen once. Sample: blood. The sequence derives from a woman in her 30s with Graves' ophthalmopathy. The chain carries TRBV12-3 or TRBV12-4 and TRBJ2-5, with a tentative D call TRBD1 (6 bases). The CDR3 reads CASSPTPGQQETQYF. CDR3 coding DNA: TGTGCCAGCAGTCCAACCCCTGGACAGCAAGAGACCCAGTACTTC.